This TCR beta chain was sequenced in a study of metastatic and nonmetastatic thyroid tumors. Study-wide results and limits: When malignant thyroid tumors were compared with benign nodules, TCR beta diversity was reportedly significantly higher in the malignant tumors. This held in both blood and tumor samples.

TCRdb re-analyzed the PCR reads using MiXCR. The table shows around 20,000 clones, with about a fifth occurring only once. Until they underwent thyroid surgery, no patient had received any treatment. Germline V gene lookup returns CDR1 LNHDA and CDR2 SQIVND (reference sequence). Trimming took 6 bases from V and 1 from J, leaving 15 bases between them. This CDR3 spans 15 amino acids. This clone was recorded many times. Its antigen is undetermined. The TCR sequence derives from a female donor with papillary thyroid cancer or a benign thyroid nodule (not recorded which). Some clones in this sample may be carry-over from other donors' samples. The chain has TRBV19 and TRBJ1-1; weak D call: TRBD1 (5 bases). What was sequenced was blood. CDR3: CASRPSAGWNTEAFF. The CDR3 nucleotides read TGTGCCAGTAGGCCCTCGGCAGGGTGGAACACTGAAGCTTTCTTT.